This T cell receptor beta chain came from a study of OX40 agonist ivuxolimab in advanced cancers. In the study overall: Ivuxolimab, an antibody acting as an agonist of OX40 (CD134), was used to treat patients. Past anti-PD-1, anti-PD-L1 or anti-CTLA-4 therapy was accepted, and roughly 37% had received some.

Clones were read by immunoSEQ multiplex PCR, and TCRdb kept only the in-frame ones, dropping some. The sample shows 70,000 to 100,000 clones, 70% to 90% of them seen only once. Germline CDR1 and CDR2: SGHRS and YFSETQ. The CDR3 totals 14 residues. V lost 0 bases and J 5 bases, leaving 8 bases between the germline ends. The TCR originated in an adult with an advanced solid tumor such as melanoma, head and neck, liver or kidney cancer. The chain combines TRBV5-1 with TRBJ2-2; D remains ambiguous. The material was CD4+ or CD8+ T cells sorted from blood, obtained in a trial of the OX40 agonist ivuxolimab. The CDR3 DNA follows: TGCGCCAGCAGCTTGGCCGGAAGGACCGGGGAGCTGTTTTTT. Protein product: CASSLAGRTGELFF.